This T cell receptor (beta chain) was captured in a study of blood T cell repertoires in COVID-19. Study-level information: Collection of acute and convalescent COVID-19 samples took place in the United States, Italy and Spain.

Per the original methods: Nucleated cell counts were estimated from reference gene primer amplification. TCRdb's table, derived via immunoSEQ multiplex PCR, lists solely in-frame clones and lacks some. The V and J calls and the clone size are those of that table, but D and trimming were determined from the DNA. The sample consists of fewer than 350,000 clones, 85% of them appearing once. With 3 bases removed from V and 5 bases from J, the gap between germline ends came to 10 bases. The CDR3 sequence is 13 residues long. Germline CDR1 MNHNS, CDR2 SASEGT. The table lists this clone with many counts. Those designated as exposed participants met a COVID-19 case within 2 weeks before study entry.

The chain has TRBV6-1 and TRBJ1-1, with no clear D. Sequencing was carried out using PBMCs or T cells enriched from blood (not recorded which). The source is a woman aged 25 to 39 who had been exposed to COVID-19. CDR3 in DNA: TGTGCCAGCAGTGATTCGGGGTGGACTGAAGCTTTCTTT. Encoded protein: CASSDSGWTEAFF.